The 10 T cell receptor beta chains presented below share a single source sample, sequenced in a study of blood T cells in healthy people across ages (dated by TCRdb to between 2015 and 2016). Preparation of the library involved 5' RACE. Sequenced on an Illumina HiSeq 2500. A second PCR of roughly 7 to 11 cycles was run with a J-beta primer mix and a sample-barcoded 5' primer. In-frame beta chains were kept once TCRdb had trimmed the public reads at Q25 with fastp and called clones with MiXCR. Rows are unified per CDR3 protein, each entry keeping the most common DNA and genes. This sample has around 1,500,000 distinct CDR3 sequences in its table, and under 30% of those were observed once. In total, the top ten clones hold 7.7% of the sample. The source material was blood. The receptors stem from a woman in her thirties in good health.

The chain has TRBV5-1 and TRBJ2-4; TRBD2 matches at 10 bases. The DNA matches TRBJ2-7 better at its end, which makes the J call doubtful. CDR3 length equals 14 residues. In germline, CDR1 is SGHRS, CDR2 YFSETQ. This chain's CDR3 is CASSLPSGGDEQYF. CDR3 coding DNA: TGCGCCAGCAGCTTGCCTAGCGGGGGAGACGAGCAGTACTTC.

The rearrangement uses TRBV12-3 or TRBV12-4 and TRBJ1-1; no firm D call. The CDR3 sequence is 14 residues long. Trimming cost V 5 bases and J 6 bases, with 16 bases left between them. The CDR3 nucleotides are TGTGCCAGCAGTCTTGGGTTGGTCAAAGCTGAAGCTTTCTTT. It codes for CASSLGLVKAEAFF.

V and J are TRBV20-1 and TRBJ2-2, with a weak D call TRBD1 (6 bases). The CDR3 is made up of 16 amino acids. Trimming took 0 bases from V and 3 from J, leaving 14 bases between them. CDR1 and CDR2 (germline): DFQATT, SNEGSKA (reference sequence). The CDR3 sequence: CSAREGAGTYTGELFF. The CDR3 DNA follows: TGCAGTGCTAGAGAAGGGGCAGGGACATACACCGGGGAGCTGTTTTTT.

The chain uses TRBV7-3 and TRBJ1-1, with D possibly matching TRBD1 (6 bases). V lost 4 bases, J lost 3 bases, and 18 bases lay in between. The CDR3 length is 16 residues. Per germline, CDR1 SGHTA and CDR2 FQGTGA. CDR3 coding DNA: TGTGCCAGCAGCTCCACAGGGCCCACGGCAGACACTGAAGCTTTCTTT. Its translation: CASSSTGPTADTEAFF.

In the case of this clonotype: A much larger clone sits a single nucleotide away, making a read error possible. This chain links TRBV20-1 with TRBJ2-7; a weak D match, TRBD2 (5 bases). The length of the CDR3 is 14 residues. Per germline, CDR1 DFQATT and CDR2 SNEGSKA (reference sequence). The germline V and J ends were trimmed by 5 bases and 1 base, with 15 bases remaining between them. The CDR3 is CSAVEARGSYEQYF. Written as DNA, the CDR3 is TGCAGTGCTGTAGAGGCGAGAGGGTCCTACGAGCAGTACTTC.

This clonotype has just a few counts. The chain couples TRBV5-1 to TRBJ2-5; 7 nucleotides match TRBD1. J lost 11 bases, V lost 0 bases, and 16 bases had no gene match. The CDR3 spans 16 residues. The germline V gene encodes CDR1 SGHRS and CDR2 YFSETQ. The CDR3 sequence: CASSLEGQATYVQQYF. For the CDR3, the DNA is TGCGCCAGCAGCTTGGAAGGACAGGCCACCTATGTCCAGCAGTACTTC. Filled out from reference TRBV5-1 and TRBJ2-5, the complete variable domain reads KAGVTQTPRYLIKTRGQQVTLSCSPISGHRSVSWYQQTPGQGLQFLFEYFSETQRNKGNFPGRFSGRQFSNSRSEMNVSTLELGDSALYLCASSLEGQATYVQQYFGPGTRLLVL.

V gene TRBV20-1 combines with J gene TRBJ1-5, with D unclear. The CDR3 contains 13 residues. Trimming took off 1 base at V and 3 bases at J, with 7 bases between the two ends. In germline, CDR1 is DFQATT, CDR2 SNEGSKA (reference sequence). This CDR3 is CSARVSVNQPQHF. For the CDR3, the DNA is TGCAGTGCTAGAGTGTCAGTCAATCAGCCCCAGCATTTT.

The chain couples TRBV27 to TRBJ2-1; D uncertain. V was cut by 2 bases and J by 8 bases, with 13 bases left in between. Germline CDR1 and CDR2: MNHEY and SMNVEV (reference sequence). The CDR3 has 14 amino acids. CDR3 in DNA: TGTGCCAGCAGTTTAAGTCTAGGGCGCGATGAGCAGTTCTTC. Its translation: CASSLSLGRDEQFF.

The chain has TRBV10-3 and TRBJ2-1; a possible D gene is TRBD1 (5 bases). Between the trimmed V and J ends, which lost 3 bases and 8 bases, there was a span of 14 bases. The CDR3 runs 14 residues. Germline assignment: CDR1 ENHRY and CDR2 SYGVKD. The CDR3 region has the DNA TGTGCCATCAGTGATAGAGGCAGGGCCCATGAGCAGTTCTTC. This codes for CAISDRGRAHEQFF.

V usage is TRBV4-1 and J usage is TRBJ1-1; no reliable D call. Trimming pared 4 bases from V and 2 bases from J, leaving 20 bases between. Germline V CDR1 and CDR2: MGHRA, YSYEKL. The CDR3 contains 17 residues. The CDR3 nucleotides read TGCGCCAGCAGCCCCTTAGGTCAGGTGAACGCTAACACTGAAGCTTTCTTT. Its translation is CASSPLGQVNANTEAFF.